These T cell receptor beta chains were read from a single sample in a study of early T cells in non-severe SARS-CoV-2 infection. TCRdb recomputed calls from the 5' RACE reads with MiXCR, one row per CDR3 protein. The repertoire has about 37,000 distinct CDR3 sequences, 7.9% of them found once; the top ten carry 12%. Sequenced here: whole blood, sampled at baseline. The receptors shown here come from an adult who was a healthcare worker with PCR-confirmed SARS-CoV-2 infection or an uninfected control (not recorded which). Both conserved end residues are part of each CDR3. Each record gives: V gene, J gene, CDR3 protein.

V: TRBV6-2/TRBV6-3; J: TRBJ2-7; CDR3: CASMGRGQGYEQYF
V: TRBV7-9; J: TRBJ2-3; CDR3: CASRSDRGFTDTQYF
V: TRBV6-1; J: TRBJ1-1; CDR3: CASSDWGNTEAFF
V: TRBV7-2; J: TRBJ2-2; CDR3: CASSLGGIGAAGELFF
V: TRBV2; J: TRBJ2-3; CDR3: CASSSVGAGRDTQYF
V: TRBV12-3/TRBV12-4; J: TRBJ1-2; CDR3: CASTSTGGTVGYTF
V: TRBV29-1; J: TRBJ2-2; CDR3: CSASTGPPGELFF
V: TRBV27; J: TRBJ1-6; CDR3: CASSLWGRPRSSYNSPLHF
V: TRBV6-6; J: TRBJ1-1; CDR3: CASRTQQGKDTEAFF
V: TRBV11-2; J: TRBJ1-6; CDR3: CASSLDHNSPLHF
V: TRBV10-3; J: TRBJ2-1; CDR3: CAIAAGGPSYNEQFF
V: TRBV6-4; J: TRBJ1-5; CDR3: CASSDEAGNQPQHF
V: TRBV2; J: TRBJ2-5; CDR3: CASSYGALGETQYF
V: TRBV7-2; J: TRBJ2-1; CDR3: CASSPRPTYGNEQFF
V: TRBV6-5; J: TRBJ2-3; CDR3: CASSYAQGTDTQYF
V: TRBV9; J: TRBJ2-5; CDR3: CASSSPPRGEQETQYF
V: TRBV6-6; J: TRBJ2-7; CDR3: CASSQSSYEQYF
V: TRBV12-3/TRBV12-4; J: TRBJ2-1; CDR3: CASSLTDFSYNEQFF
V: TRBV12-3/TRBV12-4; J: TRBJ1-5; CDR3: CASRDGTAHSNQPQHF